This entry lists 3 T cell receptor beta chains sequenced from one sample in a study of T cells in Graves' hyperthyroidism and ophthalmopathy. Amplified regions were TCR beta CDR3 sequences from RNA transcripts. Using the HTBI primer set, a first-round RT-PCR was run on the TCR CDR3. Each CDR3 protein gets one entry after TCRdb re-called the multiplex PCR reads with MiXCR. The sample lists 400,000 to 450,000 distinct CDR3 sequences; over 12% were seen once. Input material: blood. All receptors derive from a young man with Graves' ophthalmopathy.

The table lists this clonotype with many counts. The chain combines TRBV15 with TRBJ1-2, with D unresolved. Germline V gene lookup returns CDR1 LNHNV and CDR2 YYDKDF (reference sequence). Trimming shortened V by 3 bases and J by 3 bases, and 17 bases separated the two germline ends. CDR3 size: 16 residues. CDR3 in DNA: TGTGCCACCAGCAGGCCGTCCAATACGGCGGACTATGGCTACACCTTC. Translation: CATSRPSNTADYGYTF.

In its sample, this clonotype was seen many times. V usage is TRBV6-1 and J usage is TRBJ1-2; D gene uncertain. CDR1 and CDR2 (germline): MNHNS, SASEGT. V gave up 3 bases and J gave up 5 bases, with 10 bases separating them. The length of the CDR3 is 13 residues. CDR3 residues: CASSDIRWYGYTF. CDR3 DNA sequence: TGTGCCAGCAGTGACATCAGATGGTATGGCTACACCTTC.

The V and J genes are TRBV30 and TRBJ1-1; D is perhaps TRBD1 (5 bases). Germline CDR1 reads GTSNPN; CDR2 reads SVGIG (reference sequence). The CDR3 loop spans 12 amino acids. Between the trimmed V and J ends, which lost 3 bases and 11 bases, there was a span of 16 bases. The CDR3: CAWRGGLTNAFF. The CDR3 DNA sequence: TGTGCCTGGAGGGGGGGACTTACGAACGCTTTCTTT.